Reported below is one T cell receptor (beta chain). This sample was included in a study of T cell responses to AZD1222 COVID-19 vaccine. Data came from immunoSEQ multiplex PCR; TCRdb stores just in-frame clones and leaves some out. In the table there are 95,000 to 150,000 clones, around 87% of which are singletons. The CDR3 extends over 15 amino acids. Trimming cost V 4 bases and J 0 bases, with 12 bases left between them. Germline CDR1 and CDR2: KGHSY and FQNENV. The chain has TRBV16 and TRBJ1-1; D might be TRBD1 (6 bases). This receptor was identified in an adult in good health. Here the sequenced sample was peripheral blood, taken on day 0 of AZD1222 vaccination. The CDR3 nucleotides read TGTGCCAGCAGCCGGACGGACAGATTGAACACTGAAGCTTTCTTT. It yields the protein CASSRTDRLNTEAFF.